A single sample gave rise to the 28 T cell receptor beta chains below, sequenced in a study of control samples from healthy donors and cancer patients. Sequenced by immunoSEQ multiplex PCR; TCRdb stores in-frame clones only, minus some. The table shows around 93,000 clones, with around 90% occurring only once. The material sequenced was blood. The source of these receptors is a man aged 25 to 40 in good health.

The chain employs TRBV5-6 and TRBJ2-7; 9 bases map to TRBD1. The germline gives CDR1 SGHDT, CDR2 YYEEEE. Trimming took 4 bases from V and 6 from J; bases not matched to a gene: 5. This CDR3 spans 13 amino acids. CDR3 nucleotide sequence: TGTGCCAGCAGCGGAACAGGGGGCGCCGAGCAGTACTTC. Translation gives CASSGTGGAEQYF.

The J gene is TRBJ1-1, the V gene TRBV30; D ambiguous. CDR1 GTSNPN and CDR2 SVGIG come from the germline V gene (reference sequence). The CDR3 has 15 residues. Trimming shortened V by 3 bases and J by 5 bases, and 19 bases separated the two germline ends. This CDR3 reads CAWRDQPHLGTEAFF. The CDR3 bases are TGTGCCTGGAGAGATCAACCTCATTTGGGGACTGAAGCTTTCTTT.

V gene TRBV24-1 combines with J gene TRBJ1-2, with no clear D. Germline CDR1 is KGHDR and CDR2 is SFDVKD. Trimming shortened V by 6 bases and J by 5 bases, and 12 bases separated the two germline ends. This CDR3 has 13 residues. The CDR3 bases are TGTGCCACCAGTCCGGACGGAAATTATGGCTACACCTTC. Protein sequence: CATSPDGNYGYTF.

J is TRBJ2-2 and V is TRBV12-3 or TRBV12-4; D is ambiguous. The CDR3 is 10 amino acids. V was clipped by 6 bases and J by 7 bases, with 3 bases between them. The CDR3 bases are TGTGCCAGCAGCCACGGGGAGCTGTTTTTT. Translating it yields CASSHGELFF.

This chain joins TRBV14 and TRBJ2-1, with 9 bases matching TRBD2. In germline, CDR1 is SGHDN, CDR2 FVKESK. Trimming removed 2 bases from V and 15 bases from J; junction bases left unmatched: 11. CDR3 length equals 14 residues. The CDR3 spells CASSQLGSGSLRFF. CDR3 bases: TGTGCCAGCAGCCAATTAGGTAGCGGGAGCCTGAGGTTCTTC.

CDR3 region: CASSLAGSWNEQFF. DNA of the CDR3: TGTGCCAGCAGCCTTGCCGGGAGTTGGAATGAGCAGTTCTTC. The V call is TRBV3-1 (or the pseudogene TRBV3-2), the J call TRBJ2-1; possibly TRBD2 for D (6 bases). There are 14 residues in the CDR3. CDR1 and CDR2 from the germline V gene are LGHDT and YNNKEL (reference sequence). V lost 4 bases, J lost 7 bases, and 14 bases lay in between.

This clone was seen a few times. The chain links TRBV7-9 to TRBJ1-1; TRBD1 agrees at 9 bases. V dropped 5 bases and J dropped 10; count of bases not matched to a gene: 11. This CDR3 region has 14 residues. CDR1 and CDR2 from the germline V gene are SEHNR and FQNEAQ (reference sequence). The CDR3 sequence: CASSTWTGDPAAFF. The CDR3 nucleotides read TGTGCCAGCAGCACCTGGACAGGGGACCCCGCAGCTTTCTTT.

A single count supports this clone. The genes are TRBV7-9 and TRBJ1-6; D may be TRBD1 (5 bases). CDR1 and CDR2 from the germline V gene are SEHNR and FQNEAQ (reference sequence). Trimming removed 2 bases from V and 7 bases from J, with 9 bases in between. The CDR3 runs 14 residues. This chain's CDR3 is CASSLRGGNSPLHF. DNA of the CDR3: TGTGCCAGCAGCTTAAGGGGCGGCAATTCACCCCTCCACTTT.

This chain connects TRBV28 to TRBJ2-4; D remains ambiguous. CDR3 length: 13 amino acids. Germline V gives CDR1 MDHEN, CDR2 SYDVKM. Trimming stripped 7 bases from V and 6 bases from J, with 13 bases between. The CDR3 here is CASKMMSGNIQYF. DNA of the CDR3: TGTGCCAGCAAGATGATGTCCGGAAACATTCAGTACTTC.

This CDR3 is CASRPDGGDTGELFF. CDR3 DNA: TGTGCCAGCAGACCTGATGGGGGTGACACCGGGGAGCTGTTTTTT. This chain links TRBV11-2 with TRBJ2-2; D is perhaps TRBD1 or TRBD2 (5 bases each). The ends were cut back, 6 bases at V and 3 bases at J, with 14 bases in the middle. Germline V gives CDR1 SGHAT, CDR2 FQNNGV. The CDR3 extends over 15 amino acids. Full variable domain (rest looked up from reference TRBV11-2 and TRBJ2-2): EAGVAQSPRYKIIEKRQSVAFWCNPISGHATLYWYQQILGQGPKLLIQFQNNGVVDDSQLPKDRFSAERLKGVDSTLKIQPAKLEDSAVYLCASRPDGGDTGELFFGEGSRLTVL.

The rearrangement links TRBV28 to TRBJ2-2, with TRBD1 matching over 9 bases. The CDR3 totals 14 residues. Looked up from germline, CDR1 is MDHEN and CDR2 is SYDVKM. Trimming removed 8 bases from V and 4 bases from J; junction bases left unmatched: 5. The CDR3 DNA is TGTGCCAGCGGGACAGGGAGCAGCACCGGGGAGCTGTTTTTT. Its translation: CASGTGSSTGELFF.

The J gene is TRBJ1-1, the V gene TRBV5-1; 8 bases map to TRBD1. The germline CDR1 and CDR2 sequences are SGHRS and YFSETQ. The CDR3 has 16 residues. Germline trimming cut 3 bases from V and 1 base from J; bases unmatched to any gene: 8. CDR3 sequence: CASSYPGGSRNTEAFF. CDR3 coding DNA: TGCGCCAGCAGCTACCCAGGGGGCTCAAGGAACACTGAAGCTTTCTTT. Variable domain in full (rest from reference TRBV5-1 and TRBJ1-1): KAGVTQTPRYLIKTRGQQVTLSCSPISGHRSVSWYQQTPGQGLQFLFEYFSETQRNKGNFPGRFSGRQFSNSRSEMNVSTLELGDSALYLCASSYPGGSRNTEAFFGQGTRLTVV.

V usage is TRBV27 and J usage is TRBJ2-7; D perhaps matches TRBD1 (5 bases). The CDR3 has 14 amino acids. CDR1 and CDR2 (germline): MNHEY, SMNVEV (reference sequence). The V gene lost 0 bases and the J gene lost 3 bases, with 9 bases spanning the gap. The CDR3 loop reads CASSLSKGFYEQYF. The CDR3 DNA sequence: TGTGCCAGCAGTTTATCGAAGGGGTTCTACGAGCAGTACTTC.

This chain links TRBV6-6 with TRBJ1-1; D is unresolved. The CDR3 has 14 residues. Trimming removed 2 bases from V and 4 bases from J, with 11 bases in between. Germline V gene lookup returns CDR1 MNHNY and CDR2 SVGAGI (reference sequence). The CDR3 sequence is CASSYTGEGTEAFF. As DNA, the CDR3 is TGTGCCAGCAGTTACACCGGGGAGGGCACTGAAGCTTTCTTT.

The J gene is TRBJ2-2, the V gene TRBV18; D not resolved. Germline V gives CDR1 KGHSH, CDR2 LQKENI. V was clipped by 4 bases and J by 9 bases, with 6 bases between them. The CDR3 has 11 amino acids. CDR3 DNA: TGTGCCAGCTCACTTGACAGGGAGCTGTTTTTT. This translates into CASSLDRELFF. Full variable domain (outside the CDR3, taken from reference TRBV18 and TRBJ2-2): NAGVMQNPRHLVRRRGQEARLRCSPMKGHSHVYWYRQLPEEGLKFMVYLQKENIIDESGMPKERFSAEFPKEGPSILRIQQVVRGDSAAYFCASSLDRELFFGEGSRLTVL.

The gene calls are TRBV7-9 and TRBJ2-1, with D perhaps assigned TRBD1 or TRBD2 (6 bases each). The V gene lost 1 base and the J gene lost 7 bases, with 20 bases spanning the gap. The CDR3 contains 17 residues. Germline CDR1 is SEHNR and CDR2 is FQNEAQ (reference sequence). CDR3 DNA sequence: TGTGCCAGCAGCTTAGGGGTTCGGGGGCGAAAACTTAATGAGCAGTTCTTC. This codes for CASSLGVRGRKLNEQFF.

V usage is TRBV18 and J usage is TRBJ1-6; 9 nucleotides agree with TRBD1. CDR3 size: 18 residues. The J segment lost 0 bases and the V segment lost 3 bases, leaving 6 bases of the junction unmatched. CDR1 KGHSH and CDR2 LQKENI come from the germline V gene. The CDR3 spells CASSPRTGDASYNSPLHF. The CDR3 nucleotides read TGTGCCAGCTCACCCCGGACAGGGGATGCCTCCTATAATTCACCCCTCCACTTT.

This clone showed up just a few times. The CDR3 sequence is CASSRRQGRSRLFF. The CDR3 bases are TGTGCCAGCAGCCGCAGACAGGGGAGGTCAAGACTGTTTTTT. This chain connects TRBV5-6 to TRBJ1-4; TRBD1 aligns across 8 bases. V shed 4 bases, J shed 13 bases, and the junction held 12 bases outside the gene matches. The CDR3 has 14 amino acids. Germline V CDR1 and CDR2: SGHDT, YYEEEE.

V is TRBV28 and J is TRBJ2-3; D might be TRBD2 (6 bases). Germline CDR1 reads MDHEN; CDR2 reads SYDVKM. V lost 5 bases to trimming and J lost 1 base, with 13 bases between them. This CDR3 contains 15 residues. CDR3 region: CASSPIGEGTDTQYF. In DNA, the CDR3 is TGTGCCAGCAGTCCCATTGGGGAGGGCACAGATACGCAGTATTTT. Filled out from reference TRBV28 and TRBJ2-3, the complete variable domain reads DVKVTQSSRYLVKRTGEKVFLECVQDMDHENMFWYRQDPGLGLRLIYFSYDVKMKEKGDIPEGYSVSREKKERFSLILESASTNQTSMYLCASSPIGEGTDTQYFGPGTRLTVL.

The V and J genes are TRBV10-2 and TRBJ2-7, with D perhaps matching TRBD1 (5 bases). The CDR3 sequence is 14 residues long. Germline lookup yields CDR1 WSHSY and CDR2 SAAADI. Trimming removed 6 bases from V and 0 bases from J, with 12 bases in between. The CDR3 bases are TGCGCCAGCAGAGGGGTCTCGGCCTCCTACGAGCAGTACTTC. Protein: CASRGVSASYEQYF.

The genes are TRBV5-4 and TRBJ2-3; tentatively, D is TRBD2 (6 bases). V was pared by 5 bases and J by 2 bases, with 15 bases between. The CDR3 totals 15 residues. Germline V lookup: CDR1 SGHNT, CDR2 YYREEE (reference sequence). The DNA for the CDR3 is TGTGCCAGCAGGTTGTCTAGCGAATTCACAGATACGCAGTATTTT. This sequence encodes CASRLSSEFTDTQYF.

The chain has TRBV28 and TRBJ2-3, with D possibly matching TRBD2 (6 bases). The CDR3 is made up of 15 amino acids. The V end was cut by 7 bases, the J end by 1 base, with 15 bases between. Germline CDR1 is MDHEN and CDR2 is SYDVKM. Here the CDR3 DNA reads TGTGCCAGCAATGGGGGGAGCGGACGCACAGATACGCAGTATTTT. Translation: CASNGGSGRTDTQYF. Complete variable domain (other parts from reference TRBV28 and TRBJ2-3): DVKVTQSSRYLVKRTGEKVFLECVQDMDHENMFWYRQDPGLGLRLIYFSYDVKMKEKGDIPEGYSVSREKKERFSLILESASTNQTSMYLCASNGGSGRTDTQYFGPGTRLTVL.

The chain has TRBV24-1 and TRBJ1-5; D remains unclear. The CDR3 totals 12 residues. Germline CDR1 is KGHDR and CDR2 is SFDVKD. The germline V and J ends were trimmed by 9 bases and 6 bases, with 11 bases remaining between them. The CDR3 DNA reads as TGTGCCACCCCAGTGGGAGCTCAGCCCCAGCATTTT. Translation: CATPVGAQPQHF.

The rearrangement links TRBV7-2 to TRBJ2-3, with TRBD2 matching over 7 bases. This CDR3 is built from 17 residues. The V gene end was trimmed by 1 base and the J gene end by 6 bases; junction bases not matched to a gene: 13. CDR1 and CDR2 (germline): SGHTA, FQGNSA. The CDR3 loop reads CASSLGVLAVPGDTQYF. CDR3 bases: TGTGCCAGCAGCTTAGGTGTCCTAGCGGTACCCGGGGATACGCAGTATTTT.

This clone was seen once. The chain carries TRBV4-3 and TRBJ2-7, with 8 nucleotides matching TRBD2. Trimming removed 0 bases from V and 1 base from J; junction bases left unmatched: 8. The CDR3 length is 17 residues. Looked up from germline, CDR1 is LGHNA and CDR2 is YSLEER. CDR3 protein: CASSQDFSGSVSYEQYF. The CDR3 coding sequence is TGCGCCAGCAGCCAAGATTTCAGCGGGAGTGTATCCTACGAGCAGTACTTC.

This clone was picked up a small number of times. This CDR3 is CASSPPPGLETQYF. As DNA, the CDR3 is TGTGCCAGCTCACCCCCACCGGGTCTGGAGACCCAGTACTTC. V usage is TRBV18 and J usage is TRBJ2-5; D gene ambiguous. The CDR3 is 14 residues long. The V end was cut by 3 bases, the J end by 5 bases, with 13 bases between. Germline V lookup: CDR1 KGHSH, CDR2 LQKENI. Looking up the rest from reference TRBV18 and TRBJ2-5 gives the full variable domain: NAGVMQNPRHLVRRRGQEARLRCSPMKGHSHVYWYRQLPEEGLKFMVYLQKENIIDESGMPKERFSAEFPKEGPSILRIQQVVRGDSAAYFCASSPPPGLETQYFGPGTRLLVL.

The CDR3 here is CASSPGQSNQPQHF. The CDR3 DNA reads as TGTGCCAGCTCACCGGGACAAAGCAATCAGCCCCAGCATTTT. V is TRBV18 and J is TRBJ1-5; a possible D gene is TRBD1 (6 bases). V was pared by 3 bases and J by 1 base, with 7 bases between. The CDR3 is 14 amino acids. CDR1 KGHSH and CDR2 LQKENI come from the germline V gene.

The chain combines TRBV7-7 with TRBJ2-3, with 11 bases that match TRBD2. With V trimmed by 3 bases and J by 4 bases, 3 bases remained unmatched. Germline V gene lookup returns CDR1 SSHAT and CDR2 FNYEAQ (reference sequence). The CDR3 is 15 residues long. Here the CDR3 reads CASSLGSGRADTQYF. The CDR3 region has the DNA TGTGCCAGCAGCTTGGGTAGCGGGAGGGCAGATACGCAGTATTTT.